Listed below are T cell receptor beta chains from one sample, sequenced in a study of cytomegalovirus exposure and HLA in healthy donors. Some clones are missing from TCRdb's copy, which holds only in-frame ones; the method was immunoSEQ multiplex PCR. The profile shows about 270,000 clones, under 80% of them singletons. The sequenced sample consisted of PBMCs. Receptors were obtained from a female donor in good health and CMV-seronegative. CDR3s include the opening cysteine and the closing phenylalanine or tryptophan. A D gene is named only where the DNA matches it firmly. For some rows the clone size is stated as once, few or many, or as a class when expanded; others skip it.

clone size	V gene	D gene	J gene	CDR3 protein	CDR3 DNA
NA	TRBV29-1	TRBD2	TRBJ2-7	CSVESGTSDEQYF	TGCAGCGTTGAATCTGGGACTAGCGACGAGCAGTACTTC
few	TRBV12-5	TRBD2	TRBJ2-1	CASGIGEGPYNEQFF	TGTGCTAGTGGTATAGGGGAGGGCCCCTACAATGAGCAGTTCTTC
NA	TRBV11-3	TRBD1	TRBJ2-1	CASSHNRGRNEQFF	TGTGCCAGCAGCCACAACAGGGGCAGGAATGAGCAGTTCTTC
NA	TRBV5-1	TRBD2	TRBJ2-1	CASSPGTNDEQFF	TGCGCCAGCAGCCCCGGGACTAACGATGAGCAGTTCTTC
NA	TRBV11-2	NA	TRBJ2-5	CASTMGAVTRETQYF	TGTGCCAGCACAATGGGGGCGGTGACAAGAGAGACCCAGTACTTC
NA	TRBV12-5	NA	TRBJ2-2	CASGLVVTGNTGELFF	TGTGCTAGTGGTTTGGTTGTTACAGGTAACACCGGGGAGCTGTTTTTT
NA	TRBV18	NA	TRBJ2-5	CASSPSPVFQETQYF	TGTGCCAGCTCACCATCTCCTGTATTTCAAGAGACCCAGTACTTC
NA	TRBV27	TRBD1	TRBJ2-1	CASSGLGTGAGNEQFF	TGTGCCAGCAGTGGCTTAGGGACAGGGGCGGGCAATGAGCAGTTCTTC
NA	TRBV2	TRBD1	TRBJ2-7	CASSPQTGGSERQYF	TGTGCCAGCAGTCCCCAGACAGGGGGGTCGGAGCGGCAGTACTTC
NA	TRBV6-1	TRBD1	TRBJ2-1	CASSEKTGVDEQFF	TGTGCCAGCAGTGAGAAGACAGGGGTGGATGAGCAGTTCTTC
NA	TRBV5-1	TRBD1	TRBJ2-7	CASSGPGQGTVEQYF	TGCGCCAGCAGCGGGCCGGGACAGGGGACGGTCGAGCAGTACTTC
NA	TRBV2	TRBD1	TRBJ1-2	CASSDRTGSGYTF	TGTGCCAGCAGTGATAGGACAGGCTCCGGCTACACCTTC
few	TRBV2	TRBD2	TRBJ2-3	CAVIAGGNTDTQYF	TGTGCCGTGATAGCGGGAGGAAACACAGATACGCAGTATTTT
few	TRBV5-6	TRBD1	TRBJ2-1	CASSPLWDRGYNEQFF	TGTGCCAGCAGCCCCCTCTGGGACAGGGGCTACAATGAGCAGTTCTTC
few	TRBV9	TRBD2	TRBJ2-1	CASSVGIAGALGNEQFF	TGTGCCAGCAGCGTAGGGATAGCGGGAGCACTAGGAAATGAGCAGTTCTTC
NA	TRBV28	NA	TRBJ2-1	CATRASYNEQFF	TGTGCCACCAGGGCCTCCTACAATGAGCAGTTCTTC
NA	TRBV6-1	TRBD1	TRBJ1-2	CASRDRDRTNYGYTF	TGTGCCAGCAGGGACCGGGACAGGACTAACTATGGCTACACCTTC
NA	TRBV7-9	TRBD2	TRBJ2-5	CASSSRVSGRSHAETQYF	TGTGCCAGCAGCTCTAGAGTAAGCGGGAGGTCCCACGCGGAGACCCAGTACTTC
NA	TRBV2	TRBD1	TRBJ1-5	CASSGGRGNQPQHF	TGTGCCAGCAGTGGGGGCAGGGGGAATCAGCCCCAGCATTTT
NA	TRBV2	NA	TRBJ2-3	CASTGGRTDTQYF	TGTGCCAGCACCGGGGGGCGCACAGATACGCAGTATTTT
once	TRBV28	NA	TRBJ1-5	CASRITTGSQHF	TGTGCCAGCAGAATTACTACAGGGTCCCAGCATTTT
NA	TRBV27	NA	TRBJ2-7	CASSLNSYRGEQYF	TGTGCCAGCAGCCTTAATAGCTATCGCGGCGAGCAGTACTTC
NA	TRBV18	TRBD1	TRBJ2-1	CASSPRDRGHEQFF	TGTGCCAGCTCACCCCGGGACAGGGGTCATGAGCAGTTCTTC
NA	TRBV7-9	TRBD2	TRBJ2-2	CASSWIGGRGNTGELFF	TGTGCCAGCAGCTGGATAGGAGGGAGGGGGAACACCGGGGAGCTGTTTTTT
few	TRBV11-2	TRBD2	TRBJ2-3	CASHRGNREALRQYF	TGTGCCAGTCATAGAGGAAACCGGGAGGCCTTAAGGCAGTATTTT
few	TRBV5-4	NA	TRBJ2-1	CAIQGRNYNEQFF	TGTGCAATTCAGGGTCGGAATTACAATGAGCAGTTCTTC
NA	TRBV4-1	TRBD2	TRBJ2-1	CASSQESGSYYNEQFF	TGCGCCAGCAGCCAGGAAAGCGGGAGCTACTATAATGAGCAGTTCTTC
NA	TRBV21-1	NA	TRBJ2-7	CASSNPVKRPYEQYF	TGTGCCAGCAGCAACCCAGTCAAGCGGCCCTACGAGCAGTACTTC
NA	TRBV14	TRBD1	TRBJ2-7	CASSQAPGQAYEQYF	TGTGCCAGCAGCCAAGCGCCCGGACAGGCCTACGAGCAGTACTTC
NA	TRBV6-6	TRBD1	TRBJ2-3	CASSYRDRADTQYF	TGTGCCAGCAGTTACCGGGACAGGGCAGATACGCAGTATTTT
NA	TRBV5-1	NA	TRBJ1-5	CASSLMGQLNQPQHF	TGCGCCAGCAGCTTGATGGGCCAGCTCAATCAGCCCCAGCATTTT
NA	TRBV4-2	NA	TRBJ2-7	CASSQATNPFPYEQYF	TGTGCCAGCAGCCAAGCTACTAATCCTTTTCCCTACGAGCAGTACTTC
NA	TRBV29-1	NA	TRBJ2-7	CSVMSGEMSSYEQYF	TGCAGCGTTATGTCAGGGGAAATGTCGTCCTACGAGCAGTACTTC
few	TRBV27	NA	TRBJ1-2	CASSLGQGGYGYTF	TGTGCCAGCAGTTTAGGTCAGGGCGGCTATGGCTACACCTTC
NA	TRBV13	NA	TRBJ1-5	CASSEMEAQHF	TGTGCCAGCAGTGAAATGGAGGCTCAGCATTTT
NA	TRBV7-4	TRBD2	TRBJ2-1	CASSSRTRAPKHEHNEQFF	TGTGCCAGCAGCTCCAGGACTAGAGCTCCAAAACATGAGCACAATGAGCAGTTCTTC
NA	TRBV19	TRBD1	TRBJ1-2	CASSPGGTGGYGYTF	TGTGCCAGTAGCCCCGGGGGAACAGGGGGCTATGGCTACACCTTC
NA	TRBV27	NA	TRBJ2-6	CASSPRVVGANVLTF	TGTGCCAGCAGCCCCCGGGTGGTAGGGGCCAACGTCCTGACTTTC